The 6 T cell receptor beta chains below all came from one sample that was sequenced in a study of blood T cell repertoires in COVID-19. The data were produced by immunoSEQ multiplex PCR, yet TCRdb's version contains in-frame clones alone and is incomplete. The sample contains about 63,000 clones, roughly 80% of which appear only once. The sample comprised PBMCs or T cells enriched from blood (not recorded which). The receptors were sampled from a woman in her 40s with acute COVID-19.

V is TRBV6-5 and J is TRBJ2-3; D gene unclear. The germline V and J ends were trimmed by 2 bases and 4 bases, with 10 bases remaining between them. This CDR3 is built from 14 residues. CDR1 is MNHEY and CDR2 is SVGAGI in the germline V gene. CDR3 in amino acids: CASSYDQAPDTQYF. The CDR3 coding sequence is TGTGCCAGCAGTTACGACCAGGCCCCAGATACGCAGTATTTT.

The rearrangement joins TRBV10-2 to TRBJ1-1, with D unclear. This CDR3 comprises 15 residues. Trimming took off 3 bases at V and 1 base at J, with 12 bases between the two ends. CDR1 and CDR2 (germline): WSHSY, SAAADI. The CDR3 DNA is TGCGCCAGCAGTGACCAGGAGGGCGCGAACACTGAAGCTTTCTTT. Translated: CASSDQEGANTEAFF.

Only one count was recorded for this clone. The CDR3 nucleotides are TGTGCCAGTAGCCCAACAGGCCTCACCGGGGAGCTGTTTTTT. The encoded protein is CASSPTGLTGELFF. The genes are TRBV19 and TRBJ2-2; perhaps TRBD1 as D (5 bases). This CDR3 is built from 14 residues. Germline V gives CDR1 LNHDA, CDR2 SQIVND (reference sequence). With 6 bases removed from V and 4 bases from J, the gap between germline ends came to 12 bases. The complete variable domain, with remaining parts taken from reference TRBV19 and TRBJ2-2, reads DGGITQSPKYLFRKEGQNVTLSCEQNLNHDAMYWYRQDPGQGLRLIYYSQIVNDFQKGDIAEGYSVSREKKESFPLTVTSAQKNPTAFYLCASSPTGLTGELFFGEGSRLTVL.

The chain recombines TRBV6-2 or TRBV6-3 with TRBJ1-5, with 7 nucleotides matching TRBD1. The junction had 3 bases not matched to a gene; V was cut back by 4 bases and J by 9 bases. Germline V gene sequence: CDR1 MNHEY, CDR2 SVGEGT. The CDR3 is 12 residues long. The CDR3 sequence is CASSFQGGPQHF. CDR3 DNA: TGTGCCAGCAGTTTCCAGGGGGGGCCCCAGCATTTT.

The chain couples TRBV5-6 to TRBJ1-6; 9 bases agree with TRBD1. The CDR3 contains 15 residues. The trim removed 4 bases at V and 7 bases at J, leaving 6 bases unmatched. Germline V gives CDR1 SGHDT, CDR2 YYEEEE. The CDR3, as DNA: TGTGCCAGCAGCGCCGGGACAGGGCGGAATTCACCCCTCCACTTT. Encoded protein: CASSAGTGRNSPLHF.

The chain recombines TRBV6-5 with TRBJ1-6; D is undetermined. V lost 6 bases and J lost 6, with 3 bases in between. This CDR3 has 11 amino acids. Germline assignment: CDR1 MNHEY and CDR2 SVGAGI. Written as DNA, the CDR3 is TGTGCCAGCAGCTCTAATTCACCCCTCCACTTT. It is translated as CASSSNSPLHF.